The rows below give T cell receptor beta chains drawn from one sample of a study of T cells in Graves' hyperthyroidism and ophthalmopathy. TCRdb fed the multiplex PCR reads into MiXCR, producing one record per CDR3 protein. This table has 500,000 to 650,000 distinct CDR3 sequences, just under 20% appearing once. Source material: blood. The source is a middle-aged man with Graves' ophthalmopathy. Both conserved end residues are part of each CDR3. A D gene is named only where the DNA matches it firmly. Clone sizes are given selectively: once, few, many, or a class where the clone is expanded.

D gene	V gene	J gene	clone size	CDR3 DNA	CDR3 protein
TRBD2	TRBV12-3/TRBV12-4	TRBJ2-1	few	TGTGCCAGCATCAAGACTAGCGGGGGGATGAATGAGCAGTTCTTC	CASIKTSGGMNEQFF
TRBD2	TRBV6-1	TRBJ2-1	NA	TGTGCCAGCAGTGTGTTAGCGGGAGGCTACAATGAGCAGTTCTTC	CASSVLAGGYNEQFF
NA	TRBV7-2	TRBJ1-5	many	TGTGCCAGCAGCTTAGGCGGAATGAGCAATCAGCCCCAGCATTTT	CASSLGGMSNQPQHF
TRBD1	TRBV7-9	TRBJ2-1	few	TGTGCCAGCAGCTCAAGCCGGGACAGCTCCTACAATGAGCAGTTCTTC	CASSSSRDSSYNEQFF
NA	TRBV29-1	TRBJ2-5	NA	TGCAGCGTTGGACAGTCAGAGACCCAGTACTTC	CSVGQSETQYF
NA	TRBV20-1	TRBJ1-3	NA	TGCAGTGCCACGGGCGGAAACACCATATATTTT	CSATGGNTIYF
TRBD2	TRBV30	TRBJ2-1	NA	TGTGCTCGGACGGCGGGAGCCCCCTACAATGAGCAGTTCTTC	CARTAGAPYNEQFF
NA	TRBV24-1	TRBJ2-3	few	TGTGCCACCAGTGAGAAAACAGATACGCAGTATTTT	CATSEKTDTQYF
NA	TRBV6-5	TRBJ2-7	NA	TGTGTCAGCAGTTACTCAGCCGGGCCCCCCGAGGACGAGCAGTACTTC	CVSSYSAGPPEDEQYF
NA	TRBV7-9	TRBJ1-5	NA	TGTGCCAGCAGCTTAATCGGGGAGCCCCAGCATTTT	CASSLIGEPQHF